This T cell receptor beta chain was identified during a study of cytomegalovirus exposure and HLA in healthy donors. The PCR had 60 Vbeta and 13 Jbeta primers. Sequencing was performed with immunoSEQ multiplex PCR; in TCRdb, only in-frame clones are kept and a portion is missing. The repertoire consists of 70,000 to 95,000 clones, with approximately 80% occurring once and the leading ten covering 5.3%. Notes on this clone: Its antigen is as yet unknown.

Study-wide results and caveats: Analyses of presence and absence presupposed an approximately uniform sequencing depth across donors. One cluster of highly shared sequence variants probably arose as a sequencing artifact.

Germline V gene lookup returns CDR1 SGHTA and CDR2 FQGNSA. The CDR3 extends over 14 amino acids. V lost 5 bases and J 11 bases, leaving 19 bases between the germline ends. This receptor was taken from a man aged 25-40 years in good health and CMV-seropositive. J is TRBJ2-1 and V is TRBV7-2, with D possibly TRBD2 on 6 matching bases. Material: PBMCs. The CDR3 is CASSPQPGLGKQFF. In nucleotides, the CDR3 is TGTGCCAGCAGCCCTCAGCCGGGACTTGGTAAGCAGTTCTTC.